This note documents a single T cell receptor (beta chain) sequence. The data were obtained in a study of T cell responses to AZD1222 COVID-19 vaccine. Per the germline V gene, CDR1 is DFQATT and CDR2 is SNEGSKA (reference sequence). This CDR3 has 15 amino acids. Deletions cut 3 bases from V and 7 bases from J, with 19 bases between. The repertoire was sequenced with immunoSEQ multiplex PCR; TCRdb's copy has only in-frame clones and lacks some. This table holds about 130,000 clones, roughly nine tenths found once. This TCR came from an adult who received the AZD1222 COVID-19 vaccine. Sample: peripheral blood, taken 28 days after the second AZD1222 dose. The chain links TRBV20-1 to TRBJ1-5; TRBD1 is a possible D gene (5 bases). CDR3 coding DNA: TGCAGTGCTAGTGCCGCGGCAGGGTGGGACCAGCCCCAGCATTTT. It is translated as CSASAAAGWDQPQHF.